This T cell receptor beta chain was recovered during a study of liver allograft versus peripheral blood T cells. About the research overall: Comparisons were made between T cell receptor repertoires found in transplanted livers and those circulating in recipients' peripheral blood. General study results and limits: Within liver allografts, T cell receptor repertoires were reportedly different from those in peripheral blood.

Of note for this clonotype: The antigen remains unidentified.

MiXCR, applied by TCRdb to the reads, yields one record per CDR3 protein. The data show 8,900 or so distinct CDR3 sequences, approximately 20% seen once. Trimming removed 6 bases from V and 2 bases from J, with 4 bases in between. The CDR3 loop spans 12 amino acids. Germline V lookup: CDR1 MNHEY, CDR2 SVGAGI. This sequence originates from a human patient who had a liver transplant. The graft donor may have given rise to some T cells. The chain links TRBV6-5 to TRBJ1-4; D unclear. This chain's CDR3 is CASRGTNEKLFF. In DNA, the CDR3 is TGTGCCAGCAGGGGGACTAATGAAAAACTGTTTTTT.